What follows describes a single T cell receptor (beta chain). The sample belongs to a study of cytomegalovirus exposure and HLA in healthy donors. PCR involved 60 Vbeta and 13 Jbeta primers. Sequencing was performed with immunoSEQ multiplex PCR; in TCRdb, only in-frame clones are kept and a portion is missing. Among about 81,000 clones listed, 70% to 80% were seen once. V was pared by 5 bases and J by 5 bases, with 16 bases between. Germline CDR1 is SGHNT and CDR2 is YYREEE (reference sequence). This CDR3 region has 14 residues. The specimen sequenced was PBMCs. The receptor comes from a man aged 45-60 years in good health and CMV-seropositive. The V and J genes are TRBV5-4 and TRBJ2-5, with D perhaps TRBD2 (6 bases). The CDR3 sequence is CASSFPEGRETQYF. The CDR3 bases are TGTGCCAGCAGTTTCCCGGAGGGTCGCGAGACCCAGTACTTC.